Listed below are T cell receptor beta chains from one sample, sequenced in a study of blood T cell repertoires in COVID-19. Data came from immunoSEQ multiplex PCR; TCRdb stores just in-frame clones and leaves some out. The profile shows tens of thousands of clones, roughly nine tenths of them singletons. The sequencing sample was made of peripheral blood. The receptor set was obtained from a man between 60 and 75 years old with active COVID-19. CDR3s include the opening cysteine and the closing phenylalanine or tryptophan. D genes are given only for firm matches. Clone sizes are given selectively: once, few, many, or a class where the clone is expanded.

-,TRBV6-2/TRBV6-3,-,TRBJ1-2,CASSWEFNYGYTF,TGTGCCAGCAGTTGGGAGTTTAACTATGGCTACACCTTC
-,TRBV2,TRBD1,TRBJ2-1,CASKRSGTGGNEQFF,TGTGCCAGCAAAAGGTCCGGGACAGGGGGCAATGAGCAGTTCTTC
-,TRBV19,TRBD1,TRBJ1-5,CASSMSPPSTGTGNQPQHF,TGTGCCAGTAGTATGTCCCCACCGTCTACCGGGACAGGTAATCAGCCCCAGCATTTT
-,TRBV7-2,-,TRBJ2-3,CASSLNLASNTDTQYF,TGTGCCAGCAGCTTAAATCTAGCATCGAACACAGATACGCAGTATTTT
-,TRBV7-2,-,TRBJ1-2,CASSLNIGSGGYTF,TGTGCCAGCAGCTTAAATATAGGGAGCGGTGGCTACACCTTC
-,TRBV20-1,-,TRBJ2-2,CSASGGAYTGELFF,TGCAGTGCTAGTGGCGGGGCCTACACCGGGGAGCTGTTTTTT
-,TRBV5-4,-,TRBJ1-1,CASSLEQNTEAFF,TGTGCCAGCAGCTTGGAGCAGAACACTGAAGCTTTCTTT
-,TRBV7-2,TRBD2,TRBJ2-3,CASSLAAAGVASDTQYF,TGTGCCAGCAGCTTAGCGGCGGCGGGAGTTGCTTCAGATACGCAGTATTTT
-,TRBV20-1,TRBD1,TRBJ2-7,CSASVTGGLSYEQYF,TGCAGTGCTAGTGTAACAGGGGGCTTGTCCTACGAGCAGTACTTC
-,TRBV19,TRBD1,TRBJ1-2,CASRKRQGRQADYGYTF,TGTGCCAGTAGGAAGAGACAGGGGCGCCAAGCGGACTATGGCTACACCTTC
medium-sized,TRBV4-1,-,TRBJ2-7,CASSQDLAPGYEQYF,TGCGCCAGCAGCCAAGATCTAGCGCCGGGGTACGAGCAGTACTTC
-,TRBV6-2/TRBV6-3,TRBD2,TRBJ2-7,CASSSSPWTSGRADNYEQYF,TGTGCCAGCAGTTCCTCACCCTGGACTAGCGGGAGGGCCGACAACTACGAGCAGTACTTC
-,TRBV5-1,TRBD2,TRBJ2-1,CASSSGGGHNEQFF,TGCGCCAGCAGCTCTGGCGGGGGGCACAATGAGCAGTTCTTC
-,TRBV7-2,-,TRBJ2-3,CASSSRRGSTDTQYF,TGTGCCAGCAGCTCCCGAAGGGGTAGCACAGATACGCAGTATTTT
-,TRBV7-2,-,TRBJ2-3,CASIPSGTYTDTQYF,TGTGCCAGCATCCCCTCCGGGACATACACAGATACGCAGTATTTT
-,TRBV7-3,TRBD2,TRBJ2-5,CASSRGVLAGEETQYF,TGTGCCAGCAGCCGAGGGGTACTAGCGGGAGAAGAGACCCAGTACTTC
-,TRBV6-5,-,TRBJ1-5,CASSAGGNQPQHF,TGTGCCAGCTCGGCCGGGGGCAATCAGCCCCAGCATTTT
-,TRBV19,-,TRBJ1-2,CASVTGGYGYTF,TGTGCCAGTGTAACCGGCGGCTATGGCTACACCTTC
-,TRBV18,-,TRBJ1-2,CASSPSAGEIGGYTF,TGTGCCAGCTCACCATCAGCAGGGGAAATTGGTGGCTACACCTTC
once,TRBV6-6,-,TRBJ2-2,CANSAQNTGELFF,TGTGCCAATAGCGCTCAGAACACCGGGGAGCTGTTTTTT
-,TRBV6-1,-,TRBJ1-1,CASSDYSLMNTEAFF,TGTGCCAGCAGTGATTACAGCCTCATGAACACTGAAGCTTTCTTT
-,TRBV21-1,-,TRBJ2-7,CASNTSGTADEYEQYF,TGTGCCAGCAACACTTCGGGGACAGCGGATGAATACGAGCAGTACTTC
-,TRBV16,TRBD1,TRBJ1-2,CASSQLDTGGARGYTF,TGTGCCAGCAGCCAATTGGATACAGGGGGCGCAAGGGGCTACACCTTC
-,TRBV9,TRBD1,TRBJ1-3,CASSPQDRGLRNTIYF,TGTGCCAGCAGCCCCCAAGACAGGGGTCTAAGAAACACCATATATTTT
-,TRBV5-8,-,TRBJ2-2,CASSLVQGPAGELFF,TGTGCCAGCAGCTTGGTACAGGGTCCTGCCGGGGAGCTGTTTTTT
-,TRBV4-3,-,TRBJ1-2,CASSQEVNSPYGYTF,TGCGCCAGCAGCCAAGAGGTAAACAGCCCGTATGGCTACACCTTC
-,TRBV7-2,-,TRBJ1-1,CASSVERNTEAFF,TGTGCCAGCAGCGTGGAGAGGAACACTGAAGCTTTCTTT
-,TRBV6-5,-,TRBJ2-1,CASTASRVEFF,TGTGCCAGCACTGCCTCGAGGGTTGAGTTCTTC
-,TRBV10-3,-,TRBJ2-2,CAISDTSTGELFF,TGTGCCATCAGTGATACTAGCACCGGGGAGCTGTTTTTT
-,TRBV4-3,-,TRBJ2-7,CASSQNGGGIPGEQYF,TGCGCCAGCAGCCAAAATGGTGGGGGGATACCGGGTGAGCAGTACTTC
-,TRBV3-1/TRBV3-2,-,TRBJ2-5,CATCRRLTAETQYF,TGTGCCACTTGTCGGCGGTTGACGGCAGAGACCCAGTACTTC
-,TRBV15,-,TRBJ1-2,CATSSRGLKSGYTF,TGTGCCACCAGCAGCCGTGGACTTAAGAGTGGCTACACCTTC
-,TRBV3-1/TRBV3-2,-,TRBJ1-1,CASKSMNTEAFF,TGTGCCAGCAAATCAATGAACACTGAAGCTTTCTTT
-,TRBV5-8,-,TRBJ2-7,CASSLVVGDSYEQYF,TGTGCCAGCAGCTTGGTAGTCGGAGATTCATACGAGCAGTACTTC
-,TRBV24-1,TRBD1,TRBJ2-7,CATSDLDTGGRVEQYF,TGTGCCACCAGTGATTTAGATACAGGGGGCCGGGTCGAGCAGTACTTC
-,TRBV28,-,TRBJ2-7,CASSFWVRGSEQYF,TGTGCCAGCAGTTTCTGGGTCAGGGGAAGCGAGCAGTACTTC
-,TRBV30,-,TRBJ1-5,CAWSVRGTSGNQPQHF,TGTGCCTGGAGTGTACGGGGTACGAGCGGCAATCAGCCCCAGCATTTT
-,TRBV19,-,TRBJ2-6,CASSIPGSAGANVLTF,TGTGCCAGTAGTATACCGGGGTCTGCTGGGGCCAACGTCCTGACTTTC
-,TRBV9,-,TRBJ2-7,CASSPGGQGAYEQYF,TGTGCCAGCAGCCCCGGGGGTCAGGGGGCCTACGAGCAGTACTTC
-,TRBV19,TRBD1,TRBJ1-6,CASSIVGDRARNSPLHF,TGTGCCAGTAGTATCGTCGGGGACAGGGCACGCAATTCACCCCTCCACTTT
-,TRBV10-3,TRBD2,TRBJ2-3,CAISTTSGLTDTQYF,TGTGCCATCAGTACGACTAGCGGTCTCACAGATACGCAGTATTTT
-,TRBV7-3,TRBD2,TRBJ2-3,CASSLVASGSPSQDTQYF,TGTGCCAGCAGCTTGGTAGCTAGCGGGAGTCCCTCGCAAGATACGCAGTATTTT
-,TRBV7-9,-,TRBJ1-1,CASSFQNTEAFF,TGTGCCAGCAGCTTTCAGAACACTGAAGCTTTCTTT
-,TRBV14,-,TRBJ1-3,CASSQDGNSGNTIYF,TGTGCCAGCAGCCAGGACGGGAACTCTGGAAACACCATATATTTT
-,TRBV11-1,TRBD2,TRBJ2-3,CASSLIAGGPDTQYF,TGTGCCAGCAGCTTAATAGCGGGAGGGCCAGATACGCAGTATTTT
once,TRBV5-4,TRBD1,TRBJ1-2,CASSPLGQGAYGYTF,TGTGCCAGCAGCCCGCTTGGACAGGGGGCTTACGGCTACACCTTC
-,TRBV7-8,-,TRBJ2-1,CASSLARLMNEQFF,TGTGCCAGCAGCTTAGCGCGGCTGATGAATGAGCAGTTCTTC
-,TRBV29-1,-,TRBJ2-5,CSVGKSPETQYF,TGCAGCGTTGGAAAAAGCCCAGAGACCCAGTACTTC
few,TRBV28,-,TRBJ1-5,CASSLGGNRNQPQHF,TGTGCCAGCAGTTTAGGGGGGAATCGGAATCAGCCCCAGCATTTT
-,TRBV5-1,TRBD1,TRBJ2-1,CASSGQGSYNEQFF,TGCGCCAGCAGCGGACAGGGCTCCTACAATGAGCAGTTCTTC
-,TRBV6-6,-,TRBJ2-3,CASSFPPGTTDTQYF,TGTGCCAGCAGTTTCCCACCAGGGACTACAGATACGCAGTATTTT
-,TRBV28,TRBD1,TRBJ2-1,CASTSDRGDEQFF,TGTGCCAGCACCTCGGACAGGGGCGATGAGCAGTTCTTC
-,TRBV19,-,TRBJ1-1,CASRDIRKSNTEAFF,TGTGCCAGTCGGGACATCCGGAAATCGAACACTGAAGCTTTCTTT
few,TRBV10-3,-,TRBJ1-2,CAISERLDYGYTF,TGTGCCATCAGTGAGAGACTGGACTATGGCTACACCTTC